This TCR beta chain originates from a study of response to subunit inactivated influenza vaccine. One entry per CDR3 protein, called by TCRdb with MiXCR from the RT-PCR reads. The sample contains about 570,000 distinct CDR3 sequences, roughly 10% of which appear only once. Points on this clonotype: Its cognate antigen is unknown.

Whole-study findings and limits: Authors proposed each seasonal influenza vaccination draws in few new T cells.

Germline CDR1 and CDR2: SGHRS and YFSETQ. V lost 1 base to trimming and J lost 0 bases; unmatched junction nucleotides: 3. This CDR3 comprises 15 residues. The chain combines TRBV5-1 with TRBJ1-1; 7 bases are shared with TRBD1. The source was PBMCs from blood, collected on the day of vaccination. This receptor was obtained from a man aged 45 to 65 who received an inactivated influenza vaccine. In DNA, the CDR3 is TGCGCCAGCAGCTTGACAGGGGACATGAACACTGAAGCTTTCTTT. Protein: CASSLTGDMNTEAFF.